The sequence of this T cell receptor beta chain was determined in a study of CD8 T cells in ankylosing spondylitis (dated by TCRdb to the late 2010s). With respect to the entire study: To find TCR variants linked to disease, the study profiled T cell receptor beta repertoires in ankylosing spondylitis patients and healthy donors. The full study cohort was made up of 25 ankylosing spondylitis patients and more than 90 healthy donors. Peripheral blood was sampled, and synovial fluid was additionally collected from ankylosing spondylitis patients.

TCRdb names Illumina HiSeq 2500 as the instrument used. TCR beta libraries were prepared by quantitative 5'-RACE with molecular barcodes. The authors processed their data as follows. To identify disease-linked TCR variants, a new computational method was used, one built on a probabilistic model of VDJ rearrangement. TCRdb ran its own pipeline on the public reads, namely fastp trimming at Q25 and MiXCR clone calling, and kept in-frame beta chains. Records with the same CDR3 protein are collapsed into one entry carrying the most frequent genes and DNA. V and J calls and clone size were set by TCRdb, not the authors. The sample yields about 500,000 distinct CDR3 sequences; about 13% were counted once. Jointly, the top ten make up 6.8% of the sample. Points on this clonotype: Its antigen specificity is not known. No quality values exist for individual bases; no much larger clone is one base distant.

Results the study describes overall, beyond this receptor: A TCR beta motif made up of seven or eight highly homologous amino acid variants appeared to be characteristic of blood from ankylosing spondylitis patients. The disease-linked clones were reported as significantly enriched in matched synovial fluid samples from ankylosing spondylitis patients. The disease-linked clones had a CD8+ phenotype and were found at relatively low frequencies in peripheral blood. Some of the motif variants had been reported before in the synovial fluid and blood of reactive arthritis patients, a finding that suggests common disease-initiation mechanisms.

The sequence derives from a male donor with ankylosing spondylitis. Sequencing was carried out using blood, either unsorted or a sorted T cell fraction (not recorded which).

This receptor has the CDR3 CASSRQGRHGYTF. Here is the DNA: TGTGCCAGCAGTCGACAGGGGAGGCATGGCTACACCTTC. The chain was built from TRBV6-1 and TRBJ1-2, with 8 bases in between that match TRBD1. From the cysteine up to the phenylalanine, the CDR3 has a length of 13 residues. The DNA shown is the 39-base CDR3, in frame from base 1. The germline V gene specifies MNHNS as CDR1 and SASEGT as CDR2. V is cut back by 5 bases and J by 6 bases, with 5 bases in the junction unmatched.